This T cell receptor beta chain was recorded in a study of identical twins. This clonotype was observed a few times. TCRdb used MiXCR to reprocess the 5' RACE reads, holding one entry per CDR3 protein. The repertoire includes approximately 890,000 distinct CDR3 sequences, around an eighth of them detected once, and under 2% sits in the top ten. Germline V lookup: CDR1 SGHDT, CDR2 YYEEEE. The CDR3 is made up of 17 amino acids. The V and J ends lost 0 bases and 3 bases respectively, with 16 bases between them. In addition, the sample was reused for a study of yellow fever vaccine responses in identical twins.

The source of this sequence is a woman aged 18-30 years in good health. The chain uses TRBV5-6 and TRBJ2-1; no definite D call. The material sequenced was PBMCs. CDR3 bases: TGTGCCAGCAGCTTGGGGTCCCCCAAGATCTACTACAATGAGCAGTTCTTC. Protein product: CASSLGSPKIYYNEQFF.